This is a list of T cell receptor beta chains from one sample in a study of regulatory T cells in long-lasting Graves disease. A single record per CDR3 protein comes from TCRdb applying MiXCR to the multiplex PCR reads. The table has fewer than 650,000 distinct CDR3 sequences, approximately 15% seen once; the top ten hold 15% to 20%. These same data were also listed under a study on T cells in Graves' hyperthyroidism and ophthalmopathy.

Sequenced here: peripheral blood mononuclear cells (PBMCs), sampled at new diagnosis, from a patient treated with antithyroid drugs. The receptors shown here come from a woman aged 30 to 39 with Graves disease. The CDR3 runs from the conserved cysteine through the conserved F or W. D genes are given only for firm matches. Expanded clones get a size class; other rows say once, few or many, or leave the size out.

cdr3_aa cdr3_nt d_call j_call clone_size v_call
CASIFGDRIEQFF TGTGCCAGCATTTTCGGGGACAGGATTGAGCAGTTCTTC TRBD1 TRBJ2-1 NA TRBV5-8
CASRINGQIYNEQFF TGTGCCAGTAGGATCAACGGACAGATTTACAATGAGCAGTTCTTC NA TRBJ2-1 NA TRBV19
CSARDATGRGYGYTF TGCAGTGCTAGAGACGCCACCGGGCGGGGGTATGGCTACACCTTC NA TRBJ1-2 few TRBV20-1
CASSQAGLYTEAFF TGTGCCAGCAGCCAGGCGGGTCTGTACACTGAAGCTTTCTTT NA TRBJ1-1 few TRBV3-1
CASSNTANQPQHF TGTGCCAGCAGTAATACAGCAAATCAGCCCCAGCATTTT NA TRBJ1-5 many TRBV3-1
CASREGQGAYNEQFF TGTGCCAGCAGGGAGGGACAGGGCGCCTACAATGAGCAGTTCTTC TRBD1 TRBJ2-1 many TRBV6-1
CASSTPSYNEQFF TGTGCCAGCAGTACCCCCTCCTACAATGAGCAGTTCTTC NA TRBJ2-1 many TRBV27
CSAIGRGGANTEAFF TGCAGCGCCATTGGCAGGGGAGGGGCGAACACTGAAGCTTTCTTT NA TRBJ1-1 few TRBV29-1
CASADRWRERNTGELFF TGTGCCAGCGCTGACAGGTGGAGGGAAAGGAACACCGGGGAGCTGTTTTTT NA TRBJ2-2 NA TRBV7-9
CASSNPLAGGTYNEQFF TGTGCCAGCAGCAACCCGCTAGCGGGAGGGACCTACAATGAGCAGTTCTTC TRBD2 TRBJ2-1 few TRBV7-6
CSARSQETQYF TGCAGTGCTAGGTCCCAAGAGACCCAGTACTTC NA TRBJ2-5 few TRBV20-1
CASSFGQGVQPQHF TGTGCCAGCAGTTTCGGACAGGGGGTTCAGCCCCAGCATTTT TRBD1 TRBJ1-5 NA TRBV28
CASSQSTGTYEQYF TGTGCCAGCAGCCAATCAACAGGGACCTACGAGCAGTACTTC NA TRBJ2-7 many TRBV3-1
CASSFGAGGPGAKNIQYF TGTGCCAGCAGTTTCGGAGCGGGAGGGCCTGGAGCCAAAAACATTCAGTACTTC TRBD2 TRBJ2-4 many TRBV28
CASSGTAFNEKLFF TGTGCCAGCAGTGGGACAGCCTTCAATGAAAAACTGTTTTTT NA TRBJ1-4 few TRBV6-1
CASSLTTAEMNTEAFF TGTGCCAGCAGCTTAACCACGGCCGAAATGAACACTGAAGCTTTCTTT NA TRBJ1-1 many TRBV7-3
CASTNPVKGRPSSGANVLTF TGTGCCAGTACCAACCCCGTAAAGGGACGTCCCTCCTCTGGGGCCAACGTCCTGACTTTC NA TRBJ2-6 NA TRBV19
CASSPQTGGNEKLFF TGTGCCAGCTCACCGCAAACAGGGGGTAATGAAAAACTGTTTTTT TRBD1 TRBJ1-4 few TRBV18
CASSEPSGTNEKLFF TGTGCCAGCAGTGAACCCTCCGGTACTAATGAAAAACTGTTTTTT NA TRBJ1-4 many TRBV6-1
CASSRRVVTDTQYF TGTGCCAGCAGTCGCAGGGTTGTCACAGATACGCAGTATTTT NA TRBJ2-3 many TRBV6-1
CASSPVTGDSTDTQYF TGTGCCAGCTCACCTGTGACGGGAGATAGCACAGATACGCAGTATTTT NA TRBJ2-3 few TRBV18
CASSLAPGKVTTGANVLTF TGTGCCAGCAGTTTAGCGCCCGGTAAGGTAACGACTGGGGCCAACGTCCTGACTTTC NA TRBJ2-6 NA TRBV12-3/TRBV12-4
CASSLPRGDRADYEQYF TGTGCCAGCAGCCTACCGAGAGGGGACAGGGCGGACTACGAGCAGTACTTC TRBD1 TRBJ2-7 many TRBV7-9
CASSPTGHGLNEQYF TGTGCCAGCTCACCAACGGGACATGGGTTGAACGAGCAGTACTTC NA TRBJ2-7 few TRBV18
CASSITSGTTDEQFF TGCGCCAGCAGCATCACTAGCGGGACCACTGATGAGCAGTTCTTC TRBD2 TRBJ2-1 NA TRBV10-2
CSAISQGGLRAAFF TGCAGTGCCATATCACAGGGGGGTTTAAGGGCAGCTTTCTTT TRBD1 TRBJ1-1 few TRBV20-1
CAWTERGGELFF TGTGCCTGGACGGAGAGGGGCGGGGAGCTGTTTTTT NA TRBJ2-2 many TRBV30
CATRLTGFNEQFF TGTGCCACCAGGCTGACTGGCTTCAATGAGCAGTTCTTC NA TRBJ2-1 many TRBV24-1
CASSPASGTSYEQYF TGTGCCAGCAGCCCAGCTTCCGGGACATCGTACGAGCAGTACTTC NA TRBJ2-7 many TRBV7-8
CAWSADRGNQFF TGTGCCTGGAGTGCGGACAGGGGGAACCAGTTCTTC TRBD1 TRBJ2-1 few TRBV30
CASSHWRTDYNGEQFF TGTGCCAGCAGCCACTGGAGGACGGACTACAACGGGGAGCAGTTCTTC NA TRBJ2-1 NA TRBV3-1
CASSHKLAGGPSTDTQYF TGTGCCAGCAGCCACAAACTAGCGGGAGGGCCTAGCACAGATACGCAGTATTTT TRBD2 TRBJ2-3 few TRBV14
CATRNSGRGNEQFF TGTGCCACCAGGAATAGCGGGAGAGGTAATGAGCAGTTCTTC TRBD2 TRBJ2-1 many TRBV24-1
CASSFGNQETQYF TGTGCTAGCAGCTTTGGGAACCAAGAGACCCAGTACTTC NA TRBJ2-5 many TRBV7-7
CASSLGGPGAFTDTQYF TGTGCCAGCAGCTTAGGGGGGCCCGGGGCCTTCACCGATACGCAGTATTTT NA TRBJ2-3 few TRBV7-3
CASSIDPLGQVAGYTF TGTGCCAGTAGTATAGATCCGCTGGGACAGGTGGCTGGCTACACCTTC TRBD1 TRBJ1-2 NA TRBV19
CATSERGLGTDTQYF TGTGCCACCAGTGAAAGAGGACTTGGCACAGATACGCAGTATTTT NA TRBJ2-3 NA TRBV24-1
CASRRKNTNTGELFF TGTGCCAGCAGGAGAAAGAACACTAACACCGGGGAGCTGTTTTTT NA TRBJ2-2 few TRBV12-3/TRBV12-4
CASSLDSSGSAAPGNEQFF TGTGCCAGCAGCTTAGATAGCTCCGGCTCAGCGGCCCCCGGTAATGAGCAGTTCTTC NA TRBJ2-1 many TRBV7-3
CASSLGIGQYGYTF TGCGCCAGCAGCTTGGGGATTGGACAATATGGCTACACCTTC NA TRBJ1-2 many TRBV5-1
CASSGVPRWNEQFF TGTGCCAGCAGCGGGGTTCCAAGGTGGAATGAGCAGTTCTTC NA TRBJ2-1 many TRBV28
CASSLRDHTDTQYF TGTGCCAGCAGTCTCCGGGACCACACAGATACGCAGTATTTT NA TRBJ2-3 NA TRBV6-1
CATRGQGYAGELFF TGTGCCACCAGGGGACAGGGTTATGCCGGGGAGCTGTTTTTT TRBD1 TRBJ2-2 NA TRBV15
CASSLDAPSNEQFF TGCGCCAGCAGCTTGGACGCCCCCAGCAATGAGCAGTTCTTC NA TRBJ2-1 NA TRBV5-1
CASSVGPGVGEQYF TGTGCCAGCAGCGTAGGACCAGGGGTAGGAGAGCAGTACTTC NA TRBJ2-7 NA TRBV9
CASTLEVLAGLKGNEQFF TGCGCCAGCACCCTAGAGGTTCTAGCGGGACTGAAGGGCAATGAGCAGTTCTTC TRBD2 TRBJ2-1 few TRBV2
CASSWRFSDATSGNTIYF TGTGCCAGCAGCTGGAGGTTTTCAGACGCTACTTCTGGAAACACCATATATTTT NA TRBJ1-3 few TRBV27